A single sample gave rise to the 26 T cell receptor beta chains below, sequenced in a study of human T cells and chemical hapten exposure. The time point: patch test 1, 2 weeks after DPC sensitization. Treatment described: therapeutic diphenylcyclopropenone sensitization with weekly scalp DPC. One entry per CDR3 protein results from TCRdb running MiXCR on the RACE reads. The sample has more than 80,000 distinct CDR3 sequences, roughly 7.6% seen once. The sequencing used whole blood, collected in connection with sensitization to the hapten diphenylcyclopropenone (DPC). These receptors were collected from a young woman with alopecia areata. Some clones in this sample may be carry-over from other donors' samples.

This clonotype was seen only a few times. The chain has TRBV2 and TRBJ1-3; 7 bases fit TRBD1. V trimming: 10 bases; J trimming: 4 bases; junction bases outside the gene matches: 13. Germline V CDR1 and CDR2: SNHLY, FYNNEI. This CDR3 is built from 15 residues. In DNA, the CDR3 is TGTGCCACGCAATCGACAGGGCTGGCGGGAAACACCATATATTTT. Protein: CATQSTGLAGNTIYF.

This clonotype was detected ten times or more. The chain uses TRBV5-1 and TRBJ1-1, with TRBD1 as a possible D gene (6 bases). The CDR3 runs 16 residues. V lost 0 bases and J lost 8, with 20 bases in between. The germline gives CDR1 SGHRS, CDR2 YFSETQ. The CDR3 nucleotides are TGCGCCAGCAGCTTGGGAACGCTGGGGGGCTGGGCCGAAGCTTTCTTT. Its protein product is CASSLGTLGGWAEAFF.

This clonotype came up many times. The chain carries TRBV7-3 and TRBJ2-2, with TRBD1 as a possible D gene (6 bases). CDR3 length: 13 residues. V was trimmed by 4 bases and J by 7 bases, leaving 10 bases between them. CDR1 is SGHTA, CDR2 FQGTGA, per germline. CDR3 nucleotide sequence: TGTGCCAGCAGCTCCCAGGGGATCGGGGAGCTGTTTTTT. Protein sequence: CASSSQGIGELFF.

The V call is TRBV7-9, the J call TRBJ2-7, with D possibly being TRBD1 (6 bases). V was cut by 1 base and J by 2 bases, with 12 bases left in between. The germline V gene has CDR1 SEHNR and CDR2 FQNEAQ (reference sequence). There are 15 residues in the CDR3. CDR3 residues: CASSLVTGLPYEQYF. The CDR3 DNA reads TGTGCCAGCAGCTTAGTAACAGGGCTTCCCTACGAGCAGTACTTC.

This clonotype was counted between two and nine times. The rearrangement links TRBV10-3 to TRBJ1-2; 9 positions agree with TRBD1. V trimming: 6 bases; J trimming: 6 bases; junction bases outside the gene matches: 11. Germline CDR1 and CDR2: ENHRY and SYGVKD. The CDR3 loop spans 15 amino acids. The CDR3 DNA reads TGTGCCATCAGCCTGCCCTCCACAGGGGGCGATGGCTACACCTTC. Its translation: CAISLPSTGGDGYTF.

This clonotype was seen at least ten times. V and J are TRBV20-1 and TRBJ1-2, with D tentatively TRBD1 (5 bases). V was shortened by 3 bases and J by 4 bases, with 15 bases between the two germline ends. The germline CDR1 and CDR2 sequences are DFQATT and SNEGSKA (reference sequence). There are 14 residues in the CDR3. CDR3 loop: CSARSSQGVYGYTF. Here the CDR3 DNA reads TGCAGTGCTAGGAGCAGCCAGGGCGTCTATGGCTACACCTTC.

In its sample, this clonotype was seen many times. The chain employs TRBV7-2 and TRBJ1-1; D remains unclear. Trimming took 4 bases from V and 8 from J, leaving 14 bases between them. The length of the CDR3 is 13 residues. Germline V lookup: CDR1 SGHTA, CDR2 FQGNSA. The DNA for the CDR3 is TGTGCCAGCAGCTCCCCTTGGACTGCCGAAGCTTTCTTT. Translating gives CASSSPWTAEAFF.

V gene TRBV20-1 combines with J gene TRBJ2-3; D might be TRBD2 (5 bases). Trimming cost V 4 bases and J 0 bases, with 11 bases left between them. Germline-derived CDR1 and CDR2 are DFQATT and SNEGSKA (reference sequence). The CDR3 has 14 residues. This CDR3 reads CSATDGVSTDTQYF. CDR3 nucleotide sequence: TGCAGTGCTACCGACGGGGTCAGCACAGATACGCAGTATTTT.

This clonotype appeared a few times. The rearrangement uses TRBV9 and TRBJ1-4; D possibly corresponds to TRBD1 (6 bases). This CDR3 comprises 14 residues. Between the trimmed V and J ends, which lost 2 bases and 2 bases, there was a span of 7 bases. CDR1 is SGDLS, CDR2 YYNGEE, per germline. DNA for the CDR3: TGTGCCAGCAGCGTGCAGGGGACTAATGAAAAACTGTTTTTT. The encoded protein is CASSVQGTNEKLFF.

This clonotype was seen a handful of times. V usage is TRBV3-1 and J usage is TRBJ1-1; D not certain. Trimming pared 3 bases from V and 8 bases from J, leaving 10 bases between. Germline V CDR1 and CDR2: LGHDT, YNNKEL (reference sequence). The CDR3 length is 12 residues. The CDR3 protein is CASSQAGREAFF. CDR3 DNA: TGTGCCAGCAGCCAGGCCGGGAGGGAAGCTTTCTTT.

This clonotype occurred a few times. CDR3 protein: CASSIRRGDPGQPQHF. Here the CDR3 DNA reads TGTGCCAGTAGTATCCGCCGGGGGGATCCGGGTCAGCCCCAGCATTTT. This chain links TRBV19 with TRBJ1-5, with a tentative D call TRBD1 (5 bases). The CDR3 contains 16 residues. Deletions cut 3 bases from V and 6 bases from J, with 18 bases between. From germline, CDR1 is LNHDA and CDR2 SQIVND (reference sequence).

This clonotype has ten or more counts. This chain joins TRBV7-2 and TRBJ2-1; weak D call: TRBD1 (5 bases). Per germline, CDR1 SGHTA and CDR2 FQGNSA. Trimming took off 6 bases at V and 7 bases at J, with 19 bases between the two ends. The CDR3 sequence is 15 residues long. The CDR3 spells CASRPEQATRNEQFF. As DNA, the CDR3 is TGTGCCAGCAGACCAGAACAGGCGACTCGAAATGAGCAGTTCTTC.

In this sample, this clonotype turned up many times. CDR3 sequence: CSVSRGAMNTEAFF. The CDR3 bases are TGCAGTGTAAGCCGGGGGGCCATGAACACTGAAGCTTTCTTT. The chain combines TRBV20-1 with TRBJ1-1; maybe TRBD1 (6 bases). The V gene's germline CDR1 is DFQATT and CDR2 SNEGSKA (reference sequence). The CDR3 consists of 14 residues. V was shortened by 7 bases and J by 0 bases, with 15 bases between the two germline ends.

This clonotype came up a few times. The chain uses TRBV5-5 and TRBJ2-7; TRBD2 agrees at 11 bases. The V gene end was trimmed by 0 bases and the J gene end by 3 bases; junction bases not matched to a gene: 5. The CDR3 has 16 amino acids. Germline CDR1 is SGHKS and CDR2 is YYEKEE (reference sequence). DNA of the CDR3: TGTGCCAGCAGCTTGGATAGCGGGGGGGCCATCTACGAGCAGTACTTC. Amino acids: CASSLDSGGAIYEQYF.

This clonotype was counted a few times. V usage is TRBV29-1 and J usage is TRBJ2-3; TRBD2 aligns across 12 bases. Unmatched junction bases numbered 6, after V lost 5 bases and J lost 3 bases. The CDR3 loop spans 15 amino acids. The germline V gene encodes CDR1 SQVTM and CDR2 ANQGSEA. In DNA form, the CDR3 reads TGCAGCGTTTCGTATCTAGCGGGAGGGACAGATACGCAGTATTTT. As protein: CSVSYLAGGTDTQYF.

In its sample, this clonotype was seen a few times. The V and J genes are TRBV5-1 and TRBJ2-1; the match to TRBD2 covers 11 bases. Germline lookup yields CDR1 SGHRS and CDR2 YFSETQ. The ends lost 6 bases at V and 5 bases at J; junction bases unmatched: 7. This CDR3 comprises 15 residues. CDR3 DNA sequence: TGCGCCAGCAATCCAAATAGCGGGGGGGACAATGAGCAGTTCTTC. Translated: CASNPNSGGDNEQFF.

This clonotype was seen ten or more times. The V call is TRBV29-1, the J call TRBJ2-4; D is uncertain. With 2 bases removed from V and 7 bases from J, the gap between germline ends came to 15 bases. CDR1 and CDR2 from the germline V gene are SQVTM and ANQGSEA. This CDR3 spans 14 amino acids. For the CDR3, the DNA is TGCAGCGTTGAAATCCGGTCCCTGAGGAACATTCAGTACTTC. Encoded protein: CSVEIRSLRNIQYF.

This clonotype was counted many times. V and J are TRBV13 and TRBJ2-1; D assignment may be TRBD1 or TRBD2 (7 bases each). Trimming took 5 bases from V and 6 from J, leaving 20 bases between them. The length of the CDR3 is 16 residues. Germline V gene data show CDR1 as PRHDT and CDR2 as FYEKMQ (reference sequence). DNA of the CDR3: TGTGCCAGCAGCCCGCAGCGGGACAGAAGGTCCAATGAGCAGTTCTTC. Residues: CASSPQRDRRSNEQFF.

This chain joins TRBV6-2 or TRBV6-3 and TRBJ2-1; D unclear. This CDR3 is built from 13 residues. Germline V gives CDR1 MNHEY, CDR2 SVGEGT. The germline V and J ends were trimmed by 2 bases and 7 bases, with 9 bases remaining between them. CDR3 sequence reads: CASSYADPNEQFF. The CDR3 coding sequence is TGTGCCAGCAGTTACGCGGATCCGAATGAGCAGTTCTTC.

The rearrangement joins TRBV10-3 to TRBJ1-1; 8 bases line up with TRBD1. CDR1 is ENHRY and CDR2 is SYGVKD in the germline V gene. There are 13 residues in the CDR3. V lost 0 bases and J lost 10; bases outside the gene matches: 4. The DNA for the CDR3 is TGTGCCATCAGTGAGTCCGGGACAGGTTTAGCTTTCTTT. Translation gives CAISESGTGLAFF.

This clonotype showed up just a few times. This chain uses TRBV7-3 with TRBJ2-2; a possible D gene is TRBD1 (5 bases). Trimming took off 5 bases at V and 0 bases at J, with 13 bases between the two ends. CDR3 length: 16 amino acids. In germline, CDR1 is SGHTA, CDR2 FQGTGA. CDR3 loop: CASSPRQRANTGELFF. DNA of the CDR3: TGTGCCAGCAGCCCCCGACAGCGAGCGAACACCGGGGAGCTGTTTTTT.

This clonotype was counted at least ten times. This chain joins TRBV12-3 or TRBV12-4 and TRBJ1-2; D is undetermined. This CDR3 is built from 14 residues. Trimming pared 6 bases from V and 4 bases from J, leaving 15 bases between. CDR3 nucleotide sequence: TGTGCCAGCAGCCCGGCCGGACGGGGCTATGGCTACACCTTC. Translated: CASSPAGRGYGYTF.

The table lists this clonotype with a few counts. CDR3 loop: CASSGGTFNGYTF. In DNA, the CDR3 is TGTGCCAGCAGTGGAGGGACATTTAATGGCTACACCTTC. The rearrangement uses TRBV6-5 and TRBJ1-2; D might be TRBD1 (6 bases). This CDR3 region has 13 residues. CDR1 is MNHEY and CDR2 is SVGAGI in the germline V gene. Trimming left V 5 bases short and J 6 bases short, with 13 bases between.

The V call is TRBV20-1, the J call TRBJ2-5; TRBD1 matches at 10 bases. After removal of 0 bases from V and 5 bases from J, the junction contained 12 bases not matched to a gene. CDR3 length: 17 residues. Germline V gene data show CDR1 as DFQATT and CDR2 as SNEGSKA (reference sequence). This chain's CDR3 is CSARDLQDRGVGETQYF. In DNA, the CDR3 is TGCAGTGCTAGAGATCTCCAGGACAGGGGGGTCGGGGAGACCCAGTACTTC.

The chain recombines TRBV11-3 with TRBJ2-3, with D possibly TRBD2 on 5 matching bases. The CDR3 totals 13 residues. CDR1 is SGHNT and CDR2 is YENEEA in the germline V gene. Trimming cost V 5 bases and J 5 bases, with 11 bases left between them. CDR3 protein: CASSLRGKDTQYF. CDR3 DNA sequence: TGTGCCAGCAGCCTCCGGGGTAAAGATACGCAGTATTTT.

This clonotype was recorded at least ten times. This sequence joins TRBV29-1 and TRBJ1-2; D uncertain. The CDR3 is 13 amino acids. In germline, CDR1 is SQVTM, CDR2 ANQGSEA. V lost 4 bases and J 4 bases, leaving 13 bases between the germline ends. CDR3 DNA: TGCAGCGTTGTCGGGGAGATCTCCTATGGCTACACCTTC. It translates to CSVVGEISYGYTF.